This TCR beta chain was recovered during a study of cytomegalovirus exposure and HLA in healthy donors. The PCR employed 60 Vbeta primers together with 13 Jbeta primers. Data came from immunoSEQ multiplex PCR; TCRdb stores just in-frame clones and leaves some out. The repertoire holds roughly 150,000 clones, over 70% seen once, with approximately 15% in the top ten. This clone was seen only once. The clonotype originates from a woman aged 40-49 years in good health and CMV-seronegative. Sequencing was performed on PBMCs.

DNA of the CDR3: TGTGCCAGCAGCTCCGGCAAGACTAGCCTACAGAATACGCAGTATTTT. Translating it yields CASSSGKTSLQNTQYF. The chain combines TRBV7-9 with TRBJ2-3; TRBD2 matches 7 bases. V lost 4 bases and J lost 7; bases outside the gene matches: 14. The CDR3 is 16 amino acids. CDR1 SEHNR and CDR2 FQNEAQ come from the germline V gene (reference sequence).